The clone carrying this T cell receptor (beta chain) was seen only a few times. Antigen specificity is unknown. The sample comes from a study of T cell repertoires in cytomegalovirus infection. Whole-study context: Alongside well-studied HLA-B-restricted CMV epitopes, recently identified HLA-C-restricted CMV epitopes were also used. CMV infection plus the matching HLA type was flagged by public TCR beta signatures.

Germline CDR1 and CDR2: SGHVS and FQNEAQ. V gave up 1 base and J gave up 0 bases, with 4 bases separating them. This CDR3 has 13 residues. MiXCR was run by TCRdb on the reads, yielding one entry per CDR3 protein. The sample yields about 37,000 distinct CDR3 sequences, approximately 52% seen once. This sequence was found in a human donor in good health (CMV status not recorded). Some clones in this sample may be carry-over from other donors' samples. The V call is TRBV7-8, the J call TRBJ2-7, with D uncertain. Sequences were derived from CD8+ T cells from cultured PBMCs, sampled from culture after CMV antigen stimulation. The chain's CDR3 is CASSLDPSYEQYF. The CDR3 DNA reads TGTGCCAGCAGCTTAGACCCCTCCTACGAGCAGTACTTC. Combining the CDR3 with reference TRBV7-8 and TRBJ2-7 gives the whole variable domain GAGVSQSPRYKVAKRGQDVALRCDPISGHVSLFWYQQALGQGPEFLTYFQNEAQLDKSGLPSDRFFAERPEGSVSTLKIQRTQQEDSAVYLCASSLDPSYEQYFGPGTRLTVT.